What follows are 5 T cell receptor beta chains derived from one specimen sequenced in a study of T cell responses to AZD1222 COVID-19 vaccine. Clones were sequenced by immunoSEQ multiplex PCR, and TCRdb holds only the in-frame ones, with some missing. The table lists 85,000 or so clones, about 82% of them singletons. The sequences come from peripheral blood, collected 28 days after the second AZD1222 dose. The receptors were sampled from an adult who received the AZD1222 COVID-19 vaccine.

The chain uses TRBV18 and TRBJ1-4, with D maybe TRBD1 (5 bases). This CDR3 is built from 15 residues. Germline CDR1 and CDR2: KGHSH and LQKENI. The V and J ends lost 3 bases and 0 bases respectively, with 8 bases between them. DNA for the CDR3: TGTGCCAGCTCACCTCAGGGAGCAACTAATGAAAAACTGTTTTTT. Encoded protein: CASSPQGATNEKLFF.

The V gene is TRBV13, the J gene TRBJ2-1; possibly TRBD2 for D (6 bases). Germline assignment: CDR1 PRHDT and CDR2 FYEKMQ (reference sequence). There are 15 residues in the CDR3. V lost 0 bases to trimming and J lost 7 bases, with 13 bases between them. The chain's CDR3 is CASSLGGSVGNEQFF. The CDR3 nucleotides are TGTGCCAGCAGCTTAGGCGGGAGTGTAGGTAATGAGCAGTTCTTC.

The rearrangement uses TRBV4-2 and TRBJ2-1; 11 bases are a match to TRBD2. The CDR3 consists of 15 residues. CDR1 and CDR2 from the germline V gene are LGHNA and YNFKEQ. With 1 base clipped from V and 4 bases from J, the junction kept 0 bases outside the gene matches. CDR3 in amino acids: CASSQGLAGYNEQFF. CDR3 sequence (DNA): TGTGCCAGCAGCCAAGGACTAGCGGGGTACAATGAGCAGTTCTTC.

The chain couples TRBV10-1 to TRBJ2-5; D perhaps matches TRBD2 (6 bases). The CDR3 has 12 amino acids. Germline V gene sequence: CDR1 WNHNN, CDR2 SYGVQD (reference sequence). V was shortened by 7 bases and J by 5 bases, with 11 bases between the two germline ends. The CDR3: CASNDGGETQYF. CDR3 nucleotides: TGCGCCAGCAATGATGGGGGGGAGACCCAGTACTTC.

This sequence joins TRBV4-2 and TRBJ2-7, with 16 nucleotides matching TRBD2. Germline CDR1 and CDR2: LGHNA and YNFKEQ. The CDR3 has 17 amino acids. After removal of 4 bases from V and 5 bases from J, the junction contained 8 bases not matched to a gene. The CDR3 nucleotides read TGTGCCAGCAGCCTTACCGGGACTAGCGGGGGGGGGCACGAGCAGTACTTC. It codes for CASSLTGTSGGGHEQYF.